This TCR beta chain was recovered during a study of CD8 T cells in ankylosing spondylitis. V lost 7 bases and J lost 0, with 13 bases in between. Germline CDR1 reads MDHEN; CDR2 reads SYDVKM. CDR3 length: 14 residues. Study-wide results and caveats: Earlier authors reported some of these motif variants in reactive arthritis synovial fluid and blood. It was reported that disease-linked clones were significantly enriched in matched ankylosing spondylitis synovial fluid. A TCR beta motif of roughly 8 highly homologous variants seemed to mark ankylosing spondylitis blood.

This clonotype was seen a handful of times. The antigen is undetermined. Preparation of TCR beta libraries was done by quantitative 5'-RACE with molecular barcodes. One entry per CDR3 protein results from TCRdb running MiXCR on the 5' RACE reads. The table shows a few hundred thousand distinct CDR3 sequences, with roughly 10% occurring only once. The sequence came from a female donor with ankylosing spondylitis or in good health (not recorded which). Sequences were obtained from blood, either unsorted or a sorted T cell fraction (not recorded which). The chain couples TRBV28 to TRBJ2-7, with D perhaps TRBD1 (6 bases). In DNA, the CDR3 is TGTGCCAGCAAACAGGGATTAATCTCCTACGAGCAGTACTTC. It encodes CASKQGLISYEQYF.